The next 19 T cell receptor beta chains were all read from a single sample in a study of shared clonotypes between healthy human individuals. CD45RO-negative, CCR7-positively selected cells formed the naive CD8 fraction, excluding terminally differentiated effector memory CD45RA+ cells. Only in-frame clones appear in the TCRdb table, and some are missing; sequencing was by immunoSEQ multiplex PCR. Of about 2 million clones listed, about 95% are singletons. Sequencing was carried out using naive CD8+ T cells sorted from blood. All receptors come from a man between 18 and 35 years old in good health.

The chain recombines TRBV28 with TRBJ2-3; perhaps D is TRBD1 or TRBD2 (6 bases each). CDR3 length: 17 residues. Trimming removed 5 bases from V and 2 bases from J, with 20 bases in between. The V gene's germline CDR1 is MDHEN and CDR2 SYDVKM. CDR3 bases: TGTGCCAGCAGTCTGTGGGGGGCTATAAGAGACACAGATACGCAGTATTTT. This translates into CASSLWGAIRDTDTQYF.

The chain recombines TRBV19 with TRBJ1-5; perhaps TRBD1 as D (6 bases). CDR1 LNHDA and CDR2 SQIVND come from the germline V gene (reference sequence). The CDR3 is 16 amino acids. V was clipped by 4 bases and J by 5 bases, with 18 bases between them. Written as DNA, the CDR3 is TGTGCCAGTAGTAGCGACAGGTCTTATGTGGATCAGCCCCAGCATTTT. Its protein product is CASSSDRSYVDQPQHF.

This clone has a single count. The chain combines TRBV5-6 with TRBJ2-5; 8 positions match TRBD1. Losses at the gene ends were 4 bases for V and 4 bases for J; bases not matched to a gene: 15. Germline-derived CDR1 and CDR2 are SGHDT and YYEEEE. This CDR3 has 17 residues. CDR3 DNA: TGTGCCAGCAGCCTGTACCTCGGACAGGGCTACTTAGAGACCCAGTACTTC. Protein sequence: CASSLYLGQGYLETQYF.

CDR3 coding DNA: TGCGCCAGCAGCCAAGAGGTCTACGGGACTATCACCTACGAGCAGTACTTC. It is translated as CASSQEVYGTITYEQYF. The genes are TRBV4-3 and TRBJ2-7; 7 bases are shared with TRBD2. Unmatched junction bases numbered 10, after V lost 0 bases and J lost 2 bases. CDR3 length equals 17 residues. The germline gives CDR1 LGHNA, CDR2 YSLEER.

This chain links TRBV25-1 with TRBJ2-1; D remains unclear. Germline CDR1 is MGHDK and CDR2 is SYGVNS. V dropped 6 bases and J dropped 7 bases, with 22 bases sitting between them. This CDR3 contains 16 residues. Here the CDR3 reads CASSDSIDLFNNEQFF. CDR3 coding DNA: TGTGCCAGCAGCGACTCTATAGATTTGTTTAATAATGAGCAGTTCTTC.

This sequence joins TRBV6-5 and TRBJ1-6; D not certain. Per the germline V gene, CDR1 is MNHEY and CDR2 is SVGAGI. This CDR3 has 16 amino acids. V lost 2 bases and J 7 bases, leaving 15 bases between the germline ends. CDR3 DNA sequence: TGTGCCAGCAGTTACGGAGAGCTATATGGAAATTCACCCCTCCACTTT. It yields the protein CASSYGELYGNSPLHF.

This chain joins TRBV7-8 and TRBJ2-3; the D call may be TRBD1 or TRBD2 (6 bases each). Trimming pared 1 base from V and 4 bases from J, leaving 18 bases between. The CDR3 length is 17 residues. CDR1 and CDR2 from the germline V gene are SGHVS and FQNEAQ. This CDR3 reads CASSLGVGGSPPDTQYF. The DNA of the CDR3 is TGTGCCAGCAGCTTAGGGGTAGGGGGGAGTCCCCCAGATACGCAGTATTTT.

This rearrangement joins TRBV5-6 to TRBJ2-2; D is undetermined. This CDR3 contains 13 residues. Germline assignment: CDR1 SGHDT and CDR2 YYEEEE. V was cut by 1 base and J by 6 bases, with 7 bases left in between. In DNA form, the CDR3 reads TGTGCCAGCAGCTTGATGGGTCCCGGGGAGCTGTTTTTT. This gives the protein CASSLMGPGELFF. Full variable domain (missing parts from reference TRBV5-6 and TRBJ2-2): DAGVTQSPTHLIKTRGQQVTLRCSPKSGHDTVSWYQQALGQGPQFIFQYYEEEERQRGNFPDRFSGHQFPNYSSELNVNALLLGDSALYLCASSLMGPGELFFGEGSRLTVL.

A note on this clone: Additional DNA sequences in this sample encode the identical CDR3. The gene calls are TRBV7-9 and TRBJ2-5; perhaps D is TRBD1 or TRBD2 (6 bases each). V lost 3 bases, J lost 7 bases, and 9 bases lay in between. The germline V gene encodes CDR1 SEHNR and CDR2 FQNEAQ (reference sequence). CDR3 length equals 12 residues. CDR3 protein: CASSLGGGTQYF. CDR3 coding DNA: TGTGCCAGCAGCTTGGGGGGCGGGACCCAGTACTTC.

The rearrangement links TRBV5-6 to TRBJ2-7; TRBD1 matches at 9 bases. The CDR3 is 14 residues long. Germline V CDR1 and CDR2: SGHDT, YYEEEE. The ends lost 2 bases at V and 6 bases at J; junction bases unmatched: 6. The CDR3 loop is CASSFGTGLAEQYF. The CDR3 DNA follows: TGTGCCAGCAGCTTCGGGACAGGGCTAGCCGAGCAGTACTTC.

The chain carries TRBV4-1 and TRBJ2-1; 12 bases fit TRBD2. The CDR3 covers 15 residues. V shed 5 bases, J shed 6 bases, and the junction held 5 bases outside the gene matches. In germline, CDR1 is MGHRA, CDR2 YSYEKL. The DNA of the CDR3 is TGCGCCAGCAGCGGTCTAGCGGGGGGGGCCAATGAGCAGTTCTTC. It codes for CASSGLAGGANEQFF.

The chain links TRBV23-1 to TRBJ2-7, with D possibly TRBD1 on 6 matching bases. TRBV23-1 has ORF status, its function being uncertain. V was trimmed by 4 bases and J by 5 bases, leaving 12 bases between them. The CDR3 is made up of 13 amino acids. Written as DNA, the CDR3 is TGCGCCAGCAGTCGGGGGCCGCCCCACGAGCAGTACTTC. Protein product: CASSRGPPHEQYF.

For this clone: The DNA is left out, because the CDR3 cannot be placed on it with certainty; the CDR3 is given as TCRdb lists it. V gene TRBV1 combines with J gene TRBJ1-3. TRBV1 is tagged as a pseudogene. The CDR3 length is 17 residues, termini included. The CDR3 loop is CTSSQDVWVGYGNTIYF.

This clone was recorded once. The V call is TRBV28, the J call TRBJ1-2; tentative D call: TRBD1 (6 bases). The germline V and J ends were trimmed by 6 bases and 3 bases, with 11 bases remaining between them. The CDR3 extends over 13 amino acids. In germline, CDR1 is MDHEN, CDR2 SYDVKM. This chain's CDR3 is CASRGGAYYGYTF. The CDR3 bases are TGTGCCAGCAGGGGGGGGGCGTACTATGGCTACACCTTC.

This chain connects TRBV28 to TRBJ2-2; maybe TRBD1 (6 bases). With 5 bases removed from V and 6 bases from J, the gap between germline ends came to 13 bases. This CDR3 is built from 14 residues. Germline V gene sequence: CDR1 MDHEN, CDR2 SYDVKM. CDR3 bases: TGTGCCAGCAGTCTCCGAGGGGGTGCCGGGGAGCTGTTTTTT. Its translation is CASSLRGGAGELFF. The variable domain in full, with the rest retrieved from reference TRBV28 and TRBJ2-2, is DVKVTQSSRYLVKRTGEKVFLECVQDMDHENMFWYRQDPGLGLRLIYFSYDVKMKEKGDIPEGYSVSREKKERFSLILESASTNQTSMYLCASSLRGGAGELFFGEGSRLTVL.

The chain has TRBV21-1 and TRBJ2-1; the table's D call, TRBD1, was not checked against the DNA. TRBV21-1 is annotated as a pseudogene. The CDR3 consists of 10 residues. The CDR3 DNA follows: TGTGCCAGATTCAGGCAGGGTAGGGTCTTC. It translates to CARFRQGRVF.

The CDR3 loop reads CASSIGGAEQYF. CDR3 DNA: TGTGCCAGTAGTATTGGGGGAGCCGAGCAGTACTTC. V is TRBV19 and J is TRBJ2-7; D could derive from TRBD1 or TRBD2 (5 bases each). CDR3 length equals 12 residues. Germline lookup yields CDR1 LNHDA and CDR2 SQIVND (reference sequence). The V end lost 3 bases, the J end lost 6 bases, and 9 bases lay between the germline ends.

To note about this clone: The same CDR3 is also encoded by other DNA sequences in this sample. This sequence joins TRBV7-9 and TRBJ2-2; D gene unclear. Germline CDR1 SEHNR, CDR2 FQNEAQ (reference sequence). V was trimmed by 1 base and J by 4 bases, leaving 4 bases between them. This CDR3 comprises 13 residues. CDR3 sequence reads: CASSLGITGELFF. The CDR3 bases are TGTGCCAGCAGCTTAGGGATCACCGGGGAGCTGTTTTTT.

V usage is TRBV7-2 and J usage is TRBJ2-7; tentatively, D is TRBD1 or TRBD2 (5 bases each). Trimming removed 3 bases at V and 7 bases at J, with 19 bases between. Looked up from germline, CDR1 is SGHTA and CDR2 is FQGNSA. There are 15 residues in the CDR3. The CDR3 reads CASSLVFRDPREQYF. The CDR3 DNA reads as TGTGCCAGCAGCTTGGTCTTCAGGGACCCCCGGGAGCAGTACTTC.